The next 31 T cell receptor beta chains were all read from a single sample in a study of human thymus T cells. Sequencing used immunoSEQ multiplex PCR; TCRdb keeps in-frame clones, though not all of them. The sample has about 43,000 clones; approximately 95% are singletons. Sequenced sample: blood. The receptor set was obtained from a girl under two years old with a congenital heart defect but otherwise immunologically healthy.

The chain has TRBV6-1 and TRBJ1-3; no clear D gene. The germline V and J ends were trimmed by 2 bases and 0 bases, with 11 bases remaining between them. Germline loops: CDR1 MNHNS, CDR2 SASEGT. This CDR3 spans 16 amino acids. The CDR3 loop reads CASSEWWRNSGNTIYF. The CDR3 DNA is TGTGCCAGCAGTGAATGGTGGAGGAACTCTGGAAACACCATATATTTT.

This chain uses TRBV27 with TRBJ2-1; the match to TRBD2 covers 7 bases. V shed 6 bases, J shed 4 bases, and the junction held 12 bases outside the gene matches. The CDR3 is made up of 16 amino acids. CDR1 is MNHEY, CDR2 SMNVEV, per germline (reference sequence). Written as DNA, the CDR3 is TGTGCCAGCAGCTCGACTAGCCGAAGATTATACAATGAGCAGTTCTTC. Its protein product is CASSSTSRRLYNEQFF.

The V gene is TRBV2, the J gene TRBJ1-1; D is unresolved. The CDR3 is made up of 13 amino acids. The V and J ends lost 6 bases and 5 bases respectively, with 13 bases between them. The V gene's germline CDR1 is SNHLY and CDR2 FYNNEI. The CDR3 loop is CASRPVVGTEAFF. CDR3 nucleotides: TGTGCCAGCAGGCCCGTTGTGGGTACTGAAGCTTTCTTT.

The V call is TRBV15, the J call TRBJ1-1; maybe TRBD1 (5 bases). The CDR3 totals 13 residues. V was shortened by 0 bases and J by 3 bases, with 5 bases between the two germline ends. Germline V gives CDR1 LNHNV, CDR2 YYDKDF (reference sequence). CDR3 region: CATSRDRDTEAFF. Here the CDR3 DNA reads TGTGCCACCAGCAGAGACAGGGACACTGAAGCTTTCTTT.

The chain joins TRBV6-5 to TRBJ2-2, with TRBD2 matching 8 bases. Germline V gives CDR1 MNHEY, CDR2 SVGAGI. Trimming cost V 4 bases and J 7 bases; bases outside gene matches: 8. The CDR3 length is 15 residues. The DNA for the CDR3 is TGTGCCAGCAGTTCAAGGACTAGCCTGGACGGGGAGCTGTTTTTT. This translates into CASSSRTSLDGELFF.

The genes are TRBV7-9 and TRBJ2-1; 7 nucleotides match TRBD2. With V trimmed by 5 bases and J by 5 bases, 12 bases remained unmatched. Germline lookup yields CDR1 SEHNR and CDR2 FQNEAQ (reference sequence). CDR3 size: 16 residues. CDR3 sequence reads: CASSPGSGLGDNEQFF. The CDR3 DNA is TGTGCCAGCAGCCCTGGGTCTGGACTAGGCGACAATGAGCAGTTCTTC.

The chain employs TRBV5-4 and TRBJ2-1; 8 bases agree with TRBD1. Losses at the gene ends were 0 bases for V and 0 bases for J; bases not matched to a gene: 5. Germline V lookup: CDR1 SGHNT, CDR2 YYREEE (reference sequence). CDR3 size: 17 residues. CDR3 in DNA: TGTGCCAGCAGCTTGGGGACAGGGTTCCTCTCCTACAATGAGCAGTTCTTC. Encoded protein: CASSLGTGFLSYNEQFF.

The count of this clone is one. The V gene is TRBV14, the J gene TRBJ2-7, with D perhaps matching TRBD2 (5 bases). In germline, CDR1 is SGHDN, CDR2 FVKESK. This CDR3 contains 13 residues. V lost 1 base to trimming and J lost 6 bases, with 10 bases between them. The CDR3: CASSQVVGGEQYF. For the CDR3, the DNA is TGTGCCAGCAGCCAAGTTGTAGGAGGCGAGCAGTACTTC.

This sequence joins TRBV4-3 and TRBJ2-1; 11 bases align to TRBD2. Germline assignment: CDR1 LGHNA and CDR2 YSLEER. The J segment lost 9 bases and the V segment lost 0 bases, leaving 13 bases of the junction unmatched. The CDR3 length is 18 residues. The DNA of the CDR3 is TGCGCCAGCAGCCAAGATCGGGTTCTAGCGGGAGGCCGGGGTGAGCAGTTCTTC. Translated: CASSQDRVLAGGRGEQFF.

The chain carries TRBV5-1 and TRBJ1-1; D is perhaps TRBD1 (6 bases). V lost 6 bases and J lost 0, with 18 bases in between. Germline-derived CDR1 and CDR2 are SGHRS and YFSETQ. This CDR3 comprises 16 residues. The CDR3 spells CASTTLGGLLNTEAFF. As DNA, the CDR3 is TGCGCCAGCACCACGCTAGGGGGATTGTTGAACACTGAAGCTTTCTTT.

This sequence joins TRBV19 and TRBJ2-2, with 11 bases identical to TRBD1. CDR1 is LNHDA, CDR2 SQIVND, per germline (reference sequence). V shed 3 bases, J shed 1 base, and the junction held 1 base outside the gene matches. There are 16 residues in the CDR3. The CDR3 bases are TGTGCCAGTAGTATGGGACAGGGGGTGAACACCGGGGAGCTGTTTTTT. Its translation: CASSMGQGVNTGELFF.

The V and J genes are TRBV6-5 and TRBJ1-2; tentatively, D is TRBD1 (6 bases). Germline V gene data show CDR1 as MNHEY and CDR2 as SVGAGI. The CDR3 loop spans 12 amino acids. Between the trimmed V and J ends, which lost 6 bases and 2 bases, there was a span of 7 bases. CDR3 sequence reads: CASRGTNYGYTF. The CDR3 DNA reads as TGTGCCAGCAGAGGGACAAACTATGGCTACACCTTC.

The chain has TRBV27 and TRBJ2-2; maybe TRBD2 (6 bases). Germline V gene data show CDR1 as MNHEY and CDR2 as SMNVEV (reference sequence). CDR3 length: 18 amino acids. V shed 6 bases and J shed 0 bases, with 20 bases lying between them. CDR3 sequence reads: CASRKGLYGGTNTGELFF. CDR3 DNA: TGTGCCAGCAGGAAAGGACTCTATGGGGGGACGAACACCGGGGAGCTGTTTTTT.

This clone was seen just once. The chain recombines TRBV2 with TRBJ2-1, with a tentative D call TRBD2 (6 bases). Germline CDR1 is SNHLY and CDR2 is FYNNEI. Trimming cost V 8 bases and J 6 bases, with 11 bases left between them. The CDR3 covers 12 residues. DNA for the CDR3: TGTGCCAGCCCTTCCGGGGGCAATGAGCAGTTCTTC. Encoded protein: CASPSGGNEQFF.

The chain links TRBV6-1 to TRBJ2-6; no definite D call. The CDR3 runs to 17 residues. Germline-derived CDR1 and CDR2 are MNHNS and SASEGT. V was clipped by 1 base and J by 2 bases, with 12 bases between them. The CDR3 DNA follows: TGTGCCAGCAGTGAAGTAATGAGGAAGGCTGGGGCCAACGTCCTGACTTTC. Amino acids: CASSEVMRKAGANVLTF.

The chain combines TRBV7-3 with TRBJ2-1; 8 bases align to TRBD2. Germline CDR1 reads SGHTA; CDR2 reads FQGTGA. The CDR3 is 16 residues long. J lost 7 bases, V lost 5 bases, and 13 bases had no gene match. CDR3 region: CASSVSSGPAWNEQFF. As DNA, the CDR3 is TGTGCCAGCAGCGTTTCTAGCGGGCCTGCCTGGAATGAGCAGTTCTTC.

Only one count was recorded for this clone. The rearrangement joins TRBV7-2 to TRBJ2-6; TRBD1 matches 7 bases. With 5 bases clipped from V and 0 bases from J, the junction kept 10 bases outside the gene matches. Germline values: CDR1 SGHTA, CDR2 FQGNSA. This CDR3 has 18 residues. CDR3 DNA sequence: TGTGCCAGCAGCAGGGGACAGCCTTTGAGCTCTGGGGCCAACGTCCTGACTTTC. Its translation is CASSRGQPLSSGANVLTF.

The rearrangement joins TRBV7-3 to TRBJ2-2; D may be TRBD1 (6 bases). V lost 2 bases and J 4 bases, leaving 11 bases between the germline ends. This CDR3 is built from 15 residues. The V gene's germline CDR1 is SGHTA and CDR2 FQGTGA. DNA for the CDR3: TGTGCCAGCAGCTTAGGTCAGGGGTCCACCGGGGAGCTGTTTTTT. Translating gives CASSLGQGSTGELFF.

The rearrangement uses TRBV5-6 and TRBJ2-7; no reliable D call. Germline V gene data show CDR1 as SGHDT and CDR2 as YYEEEE. This CDR3 has 14 amino acids. Trimming removed 0 bases at V and 2 bases at J, with 9 bases between. CDR3 in DNA: TGTGCCAGCAGCTTGGGTGGCTCCCCCTACGAGCAGTACTTC. Encoded protein: CASSLGGSPYEQYF.

The J gene is TRBJ1-2, the V gene TRBV2, with TRBD1 matching 8 bases. The V segment lost 2 bases and the J segment 0 bases; nucleotides outside the gene matches: 8. The CDR3 is made up of 17 amino acids. Germline CDR1 and CDR2: SNHLY and FYNNEI. Here the CDR3 DNA reads TGTGCCAGCAGTGAAAGGGGCAGGGGGCAATCTAACTATGGCTACACCTTC. Translation gives CASSERGRGQSNYGYTF.

This clone was detected once. The chain combines TRBV6-1 with TRBJ1-1; D gene unclear. The CDR3 sequence is 11 residues long. The V end lost 6 bases, the J end lost 3 bases, and 5 bases lay between the germline ends. Per the germline V gene, CDR1 is MNHNS and CDR2 is SASEGT. This CDR3 is CASSLYTEAFF. The DNA of the CDR3 is TGTGCCAGCAGCCTATACACTGAAGCTTTCTTT.

The V call is TRBV11-2, the J call TRBJ2-1, with 7 bases that match TRBD2. CDR3 size: 15 residues. Germline lookup yields CDR1 SGHAT and CDR2 FQNNGV. After removal of 4 bases from V and 2 bases from J, the junction contained 5 bases not matched to a gene. The CDR3 here is CASSSWGGPYNEQFF. For the CDR3, the DNA is TGTGCCAGCAGCTCTTGGGGGGGACCCTACAATGAGCAGTTCTTC.

This clone was detected once. This chain uses TRBV9 with TRBJ1-1; D might be TRBD1 (6 bases). The CDR3 sequence is 15 residues long. V lost 3 bases to trimming and J lost 5 bases, with 17 bases between them. CDR1 SGDLS and CDR2 YYNGEE come from the germline V gene. The DNA for the CDR3 is TGTGCCAGCAGCGCGCGCCCAGGGGCTTGGACTGAAGCTTTCTTT. This gives the protein CASSARPGAWTEAFF.

The chain uses TRBV7-6 and TRBJ1-6, with TRBD1 matching over 7 bases. V was clipped by 1 base and J by 4 bases; unmatched bases: 1. The V gene's germline CDR1 is SGHVS and CDR2 FNYEAQ. This CDR3 has 15 residues. DNA for the CDR3: TGTGCCAGCAGCTTAGTGACAGGGTATAATTCACCCCTCCACTTT. Its translation is CASSLVTGYNSPLHF.

This chain joins TRBV5-1 and TRBJ2-5, with D possibly called TRBD1 or TRBD2 (6 bases each). The length of the CDR3 is 16 residues. V lost 0 bases to trimming and J lost 2 bases, with 14 bases between them. Germline V gene sequence: CDR1 SGHRS, CDR2 YFSETQ. As DNA, the CDR3 is TGCGCCAGCAGCTTGGAGGGGGGAGGAAGTCAAGAGACCCAGTACTTC. It codes for CASSLEGGGSQETQYF.

This rearrangement joins TRBV10-3 to TRBJ1-2, with D hard to call. Trimming took 8 bases from V and 6 from J, leaving 16 bases between them. Looked up from germline, CDR1 is ENHRY and CDR2 is SYGVKD. The CDR3 extends over 13 amino acids. In DNA form, the CDR3 reads TGTGCCATCGGTTTTACCGGACTTAATGGCTACACCTTC. Translated: CAIGFTGLNGYTF.

The chain has TRBV28 and TRBJ1-1; no definite D call. V lost 3 bases and J 0 bases, leaving 8 bases between the germline ends. The CDR3 runs to 14 residues. The germline V gene encodes CDR1 MDHEN and CDR2 SYDVKM. The CDR3 sequence: CASSFRIMNTEAFF. In DNA form, the CDR3 reads TGTGCCAGCAGTTTCCGGATAATGAACACTGAAGCTTTCTTT.

This chain uses TRBV27 with TRBJ2-1; 12 nucleotides agree with TRBD2. This CDR3 is built from 17 residues. V lost 5 bases and J lost 9; bases outside the gene matches: 14. Per germline, CDR1 MNHEY and CDR2 SMNVEV (reference sequence). The DNA for the CDR3 is TGTGCCAGCAGTACCCGACTAGCGGGAGAGGGGGAGGGTGAGCAGTTCTTC. Protein: CASSTRLAGEGEGEQFF.

The CDR3: CAISENREGEAFF. The CDR3 DNA is TGTGCCATCAGTGAGAACCGGGAGGGTGAAGCTTTCTTT. The J gene is TRBJ1-1, the V gene TRBV10-3; no clear D. This CDR3 contains 13 residues. The V and J ends lost 2 bases and 7 bases respectively, with 11 bases between them. Germline CDR1 is ENHRY and CDR2 is SYGVKD.

The chain links TRBV9 to TRBJ1-3, with D perhaps matching TRBD1 (6 bases). The V gene lost 3 bases and the J gene lost 5 bases, with 15 bases spanning the gap. Germline loops: CDR1 SGDLS, CDR2 YYNGEE. The CDR3 extends over 15 amino acids. The DNA for the CDR3 is TGTGCCAGCAGCGCTGGGACAAAGGCTAGAAACACCATATATTTT. This sequence encodes CASSAGTKARNTIYF.

V and J are TRBV4-2 and TRBJ1-5; D remains unclear. Trimming left V 4 bases short and J 5 bases short, with 9 bases between. In germline, CDR1 is LGHNA, CDR2 YNFKEQ. The CDR3 sequence is 13 residues long. DNA of the CDR3: TGTGCCAGCAGCCCGAAGGGAGATCAGCCCCAGCATTTT. Translation: CASSPKGDQPQHF.